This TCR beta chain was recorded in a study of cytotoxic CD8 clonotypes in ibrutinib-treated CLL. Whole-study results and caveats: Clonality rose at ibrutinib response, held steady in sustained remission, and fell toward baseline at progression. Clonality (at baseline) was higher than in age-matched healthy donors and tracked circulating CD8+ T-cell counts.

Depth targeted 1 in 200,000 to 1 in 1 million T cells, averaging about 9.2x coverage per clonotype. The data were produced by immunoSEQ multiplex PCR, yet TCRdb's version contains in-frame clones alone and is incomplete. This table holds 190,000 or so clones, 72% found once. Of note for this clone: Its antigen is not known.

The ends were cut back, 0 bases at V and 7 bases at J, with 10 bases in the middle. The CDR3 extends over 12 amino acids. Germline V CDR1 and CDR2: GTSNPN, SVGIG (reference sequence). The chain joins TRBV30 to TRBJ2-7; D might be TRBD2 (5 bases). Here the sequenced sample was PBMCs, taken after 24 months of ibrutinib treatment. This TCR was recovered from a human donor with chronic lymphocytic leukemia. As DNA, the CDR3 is TGTGCCTGGAGTGTAGGGAGTCGGGAGCAGTACTTC. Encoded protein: CAWSVGSREQYF. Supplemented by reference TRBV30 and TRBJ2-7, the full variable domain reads SQTIHQWPATLVQPVGSPLSLECTVEGTSNPNLYWYRQAAGRGLQLLFYSVGIGQISSEVPQNLSASRPQDRQFILSSKKLLLSDSGFYLCAWSVGSREQYFGPGTRLTVT.